The rows below give T cell receptor beta chains drawn from one sample of a study of blood T cell repertoires in COVID-19. Sequenced by immunoSEQ multiplex PCR; TCRdb stores in-frame clones only, minus some. This sample has about half a million clones, with approximately 83% found just once. Material for sequencing was peripheral blood. Receptors were obtained from a human donor in a cohort sampled during active COVID-19. CDR3s leave out the opening cysteine and the closing phenylalanine or tryptophan. Fields, in order: J gene, V gene, CDR3 protein.

j_call: TRBJ1-1
v_call: TRBV5-1
cdr3_aa: ASSSGQGVVNTEAF

j_call: TRBJ2-5
v_call: TRBV7-8
cdr3_aa: ASSLIGNGAETQY

j_call: TRBJ2-3
v_call: TRBV10-1
cdr3_aa: ASSAILAGAGDTQY

j_call: TRBJ1-2
v_call: TRBV28
cdr3_aa: ASKAPGENYGYT

j_call: TRBJ1-1
v_call: TRBV5-1
cdr3_aa: ASSSGTANTEAF

j_call: TRBJ2-1
v_call: TRBV30
cdr3_aa: AWDPDPLAGGSNEQF

j_call: TRBJ2-3
v_call: TRBV28
cdr3_aa: ASSLRQGWNTQY

j_call: TRBJ2-7
v_call: TRBV25-1
cdr3_aa: ASSTQSGQGYNEQY

j_call: TRBJ2-3
v_call: TRBV25-1
cdr3_aa: ASSEYGGALSIDTQY

j_call: TRBJ2-1
v_call: TRBV18
cdr3_aa: ASSTGTGEAEQF

j_call: TRBJ1-5
v_call: TRBV6-5
cdr3_aa: ASIEGGVGQPQH

j_call: TRBJ2-7
v_call: TRBV28
cdr3_aa: ASIPATYERQY

j_call: TRBJ2-7
v_call: TRBV18
cdr3_aa: ASSTTSGGIEQY

j_call: TRBJ1-3
v_call: TRBV5-1
cdr3_aa: ASSPQGGTGSGNTIY

j_call: TRBJ2-1
v_call: TRBV28
cdr3_aa: ASNTIYGSYNEQF

j_call: TRBJ1-2
v_call: TRBV2
cdr3_aa: ASSNGQGSY

j_call: TRBJ1-4
v_call: TRBV30
cdr3_aa: AWSAEVGEKLF

j_call: TRBJ2-1
v_call: TRBV5-1
cdr3_aa: ASSLALGTGTYNEQF

j_call: TRBJ1-4
v_call: TRBV5-4
cdr3_aa: ASSRGNEKLF

j_call: TRBJ2-3
v_call: TRBV23-1
cdr3_aa: ASTSGGLAISTDTQY

j_call: TRBJ1-2
v_call: TRBV4-2
cdr3_aa: ASSQDGGTYGYT

j_call: TRBJ2-3
v_call: TRBV30
cdr3_aa: AWSVFSAQSTDTQY

j_call: TRBJ2-2
v_call: TRBV4-3
cdr3_aa: ASSQDFGYTGELF

j_call: TRBJ2-1
v_call: TRBV19
cdr3_aa: ASSMGEGYNEQF

j_call: TRBJ2-3
v_call: TRBV11-3
cdr3_aa: ASSPEGADTQY

j_call: TRBJ2-7
v_call: TRBV3-1/TRBV3-2
cdr3_aa: ASSQVWRQAGVY

j_call: TRBJ2-2
v_call: TRBV18
cdr3_aa: ASSPGLAVNTGELF

j_call: TRBJ1-2
v_call: TRBV3-1/TRBV3-2
cdr3_aa: ASSQRQAQSYT

j_call: TRBJ2-3
v_call: TRBV27
cdr3_aa: ASSSRQGLGDTQY

j_call: TRBJ2-5
v_call: TRBV5-8
cdr3_aa: ASSLGGGQARETQY

j_call: TRBJ1-1
v_call: TRBV19
cdr3_aa: ASSINRNTEAF

j_call: TRBJ1-5
v_call: TRBV6-4
cdr3_aa: AVERLSNQPQH

j_call: TRBJ1-4
v_call: TRBV30
cdr3_aa: AWSQPGGQGKLF

j_call: TRBJ2-3
v_call: TRBV18
cdr3_aa: ASSPTGRTDTQY

j_call: TRBJ2-6
v_call: TRBV19
cdr3_aa: ASSRDRVEPGANVLT

j_call: TRBJ2-2
v_call: TRBV29-1
cdr3_aa: SVGLPIILAGTVGELF

j_call: TRBJ2-2
v_call: TRBV7-3
cdr3_aa: ASSPSLAGWTGELF

j_call: TRBJ1-2
v_call: TRBV12-3/TRBV12-4
cdr3_aa: ASNWGVTGYT

j_call: TRBJ2-5
v_call: TRBV3-1/TRBV3-2
cdr3_aa: ASSQTGGLVETQY

j_call: TRBJ1-3
v_call: TRBV19
cdr3_aa: ASSIPAGPRGNTIY

j_call: TRBJ1-1
v_call: TRBV12-3/TRBV12-4
cdr3_aa: ASSLNRGAEAF

j_call: TRBJ2-5
v_call: TRBV5-1
cdr3_aa: ASSLGGGRASETQY

j_call: TRBJ2-2
v_call: TRBV5-1
cdr3_aa: ASSPGEQLAGELF

j_call: TRBJ2-7
v_call: TRBV5-1
cdr3_aa: ASSLTEYEQY

j_call: TRBJ2-3
v_call: TRBV6-6
cdr3_aa: ASSPHAHPDTQY

j_call: TRBJ2-3
v_call: TRBV5-4
cdr3_aa: ASSGSRAGIDTQY

j_call: TRBJ1-6
v_call: TRBV4-2
cdr3_aa: ASREGGADSPLH

j_call: TRBJ1-2
v_call: TRBV30
cdr3_aa: AWRRGVDGYGYT

j_call: TRBJ2-1
v_call: TRBV18
cdr3_aa: ASSPGLAGGNEQF

j_call: TRBJ1-3
v_call: TRBV5-1
cdr3_aa: ASSPGTSTGNTIY

j_call: TRBJ1-5
v_call: TRBV19
cdr3_aa: ASSIETTGGLRNQPQH

j_call: TRBJ2-1
v_call: TRBV30
cdr3_aa: AWTHRTAYNEQF

j_call: TRBJ2-3
v_call: TRBV5-4
cdr3_aa: ASSLASGRVSTDTQY